The 19 T cell receptor beta chains below all came from one sample that was sequenced in a study of blood T cell repertoires in COVID-19. Only in-frame clones appear in the TCRdb table, and some are missing; sequencing was by immunoSEQ multiplex PCR. The data contain some 100,000 clones, 88% of them singletons. The sample was peripheral blood. The receptors originated from a woman older than 75 with active COVID-19.

J is TRBJ2-2 and V is TRBV14; D is perhaps TRBD1 (5 bases). The CDR3 length is 15 residues. The germline CDR1 and CDR2 sequences are SGHDN and FVKESK. Trimming shortened V by 2 bases and J by 2 bases, and 9 bases separated the two germline ends. The CDR3 nucleotides are TGTGCCAGCAGCCAAAGAACAGGAAACACCGGGGAGCTGTTTTTT. Residues: CASSQRTGNTGELFF.

This chain links TRBV7-3 with TRBJ2-1; 7 bases map to TRBD2. The CDR3 contains 16 residues. Germline CDR1 SGHTA, CDR2 FQGTGA. V gave up 1 base and J gave up 4 bases; unmatched junction bases: 7. CDR3 nucleotide sequence: TGTGCCAGCAGCTTAAATCCTAGCGGACTATACAATGAGCAGTTCTTC. As protein: CASSLNPSGLYNEQFF.

The V call is TRBV7-2, the J call TRBJ2-2, with 7 nucleotides matching TRBD1. V was pared by 4 bases and J by 6 bases, with 8 bases of the junction left unmatched. CDR1 and CDR2 (germline): SGHTA, FQGNSA. The CDR3 is made up of 15 amino acids. CDR3 residues: CASSSPGQSPGELFF. DNA for the CDR3: TGTGCCAGCAGCTCGCCGGGACAGAGCCCCGGGGAGCTGTTTTTT.

The rearrangement uses TRBV18 and TRBJ2-1; 10 nucleotides agree with TRBD1. Trimming at V came to 4 bases and at J to 7 bases, leaving 7 bases not matched to a gene. There are 15 residues in the CDR3. Germline V gene sequence: CDR1 KGHSH, CDR2 LQKENI. This chain's CDR3 is CASSQSRTGGNEQFF. For the CDR3, the DNA is TGTGCCAGCTCACAGTCTAGGACAGGGGGAAATGAGCAGTTCTTC. Looking up the rest from reference TRBV18 and TRBJ2-1 gives the full variable domain: NAGVMQNPRHLVRRRGQEARLRCSPMKGHSHVYWYRQLPEEGLKFMVYLQKENIIDESGMPKERFSAEFPKEGPSILRIQQVVRGDSAAYFCASSQSRTGGNEQFFGPGTRLTVL.

The chain uses TRBV6-2 or TRBV6-3 and TRBJ1-5, with TRBD1 matching 7 bases. J lost 6 bases, V lost 6 bases, and 8 bases had no gene match. The CDR3 is 14 amino acids. Germline-derived CDR1 and CDR2 are MNHEY and SVGEGT. The CDR3 region has the DNA TGTGCCAGCAGCCACGGGGCAGGGGGTCAGCCCCAGCATTTT. Translating it yields CASSHGAGGQPQHF.

CDR3 coding DNA: TGTGCCAGCAGCCTATACTCTGAGCAGTTCTTC. Residues: CASSLYSEQFF. The chain carries TRBV7-9 and TRBJ2-1; D call uncertain. The CDR3 contains 11 residues. Deletions cut 5 bases from V and 9 bases from J, with 8 bases between. Germline CDR1 SEHNR, CDR2 FQNEAQ (reference sequence).

The genes are TRBV5-4 and TRBJ2-1, with TRBD1 as a possible D gene (6 bases). The CDR3 length is 15 residues. V was shortened by 3 bases and J by 4 bases, with 14 bases between the two germline ends. Per the germline V gene, CDR1 is SGHNT and CDR2 is YYREEE (reference sequence). The CDR3 bases are TGTGCCAGCAGCTCACAGGGTTTTCAGTACAATGAGCAGTTCTTC. It codes for CASSSQGFQYNEQFF.

The chain joins TRBV18 to TRBJ1-5, with D perhaps TRBD1 (6 bases). The germline V gene encodes CDR1 KGHSH and CDR2 LQKENI. The CDR3 length is 15 residues. V dropped 3 bases and J dropped 2 bases, with 11 bases sitting between them. The CDR3 loop is CASSPAGARNQPQHF. For the CDR3, the DNA is TGTGCCAGCTCACCCGCGGGGGCTCGCAATCAGCCCCAGCATTTT.

The chain recombines TRBV4-1 with TRBJ2-7; TRBD1 matches 10 bases. This CDR3 region has 15 residues. Germline CDR1 is MGHRA and CDR2 is YSYEKL. The junction had 6 bases not matched to a gene; V was cut back by 5 bases and J by 2 bases. The CDR3, as DNA: TGCGCCAGCAGCACCGCCGGGACAGGGGCCTACGAGCAGTACTTC. Amino acids: CASSTAGTGAYEQYF.

CDR3 sequence reads: CASSDDRGETQYF. The CDR3 nucleotides read TGTGCCAGCAGCGACGACAGGGGTGAGACCCAGTACTTC. The chain is built from TRBV7-2 and TRBJ2-5; TRBD1 matches 8 bases. Trimming removed 5 bases from V and 5 bases from J; junction bases left unmatched: 4. The CDR3 contains 13 residues. CDR1 and CDR2 (germline): SGHTA, FQGNSA.

The chain uses TRBV24-1 and TRBJ2-5; D gene unclear. Germline loops: CDR1 KGHDR, CDR2 SFDVKD. Trimming pared 4 bases from V and 7 bases from J, leaving 12 bases between. This CDR3 spans 13 amino acids. The DNA for the CDR3 is TGTGCCACCAGTGACCTCCTTTCCGGGACCCAGTACTTC. Protein product: CATSDLLSGTQYF.

The chain carries TRBV15 and TRBJ2-1, with D perhaps matching TRBD2 (6 bases). V was trimmed by 2 bases and J by 4 bases, leaving 12 bases between them. This CDR3 has 15 residues. Germline assignment: CDR1 LNHNV and CDR2 YYDKDF (reference sequence). The chain's CDR3 is CATSRTPGSYNEQFF. For the CDR3, the DNA is TGTGCCACCAGCAGAACTCCCGGGAGTTACAATGAGCAGTTCTTC.

V gene TRBV6-1 combines with J gene TRBJ1-5; D is unclear. The ends were cut back, 2 bases at V and 7 bases at J, with 9 bases in the middle. Germline loops: CDR1 MNHNS, CDR2 SASEGT. This CDR3 contains 13 residues. The CDR3 here is CASSERSGQPQHF. DNA for the CDR3: TGTGCCAGCAGTGAAAGGTCGGGACAGCCCCAGCATTTT.

The V and J genes are TRBV12-3 or TRBV12-4 and TRBJ2-7; 9 nucleotides line up with TRBD1. The ends lost 6 bases at V and 5 bases at J; junction bases unmatched: 5. CDR3 length equals 13 residues. CDR3 in amino acids: CASRGTGRNEQYF. The CDR3 coding sequence is TGTGCCAGCAGAGGGACAGGGAGGAACGAGCAGTACTTC.

V is TRBV4-2 and J is TRBJ2-1, with a weak D call TRBD2 (7 bases). The V gene lost 3 bases and the J gene lost 11 bases, with 20 bases spanning the gap. Germline CDR1 LGHNA, CDR2 YNFKEQ. CDR3 length: 15 residues. The CDR3 protein is CASSQEDRGAYKQFF. The CDR3 DNA sequence: TGTGCCAGCAGCCAGGAGGACCGGGGGGCATATAAGCAGTTCTTC.

This rearrangement joins TRBV24-1 to TRBJ2-5, with 7 bases identical to TRBD2. The germline CDR1 and CDR2 sequences are KGHDR and SFDVKD. This CDR3 contains 15 residues. The J segment lost 1 base and the V segment lost 2 bases, leaving 3 bases of the junction unmatched. The CDR3 sequence: CATSDSGLTQETQYF. CDR3 DNA: TGTGCCACCAGTGATTCGGGACTAACCCAAGAGACCCAGTACTTC.

This chain links TRBV27 with TRBJ2-2; 12 bases line up with TRBD2. The germline V gene has CDR1 MNHEY and CDR2 SMNVEV (reference sequence). The V segment lost 6 bases and the J segment 6 bases; nucleotides outside the gene matches: 14. CDR3 length: 18 amino acids. CDR3 coding DNA: TGTGCCAGCAGCTTTCTCCTAGCGGGAGGGTTCCGCCCCGGGGAGCTGTTTTTT. Protein sequence: CASSFLLAGGFRPGELFF.

The chain carries TRBV5-5 and TRBJ2-7, with 10 bases aligning to TRBD2. Germline V gene lookup returns CDR1 SGHKS and CDR2 YYEKEE (reference sequence). Trimming at V came to 4 bases and at J to 2 bases, leaving 6 bases not matched to a gene. This CDR3 comprises 15 residues. The CDR3 DNA follows: TGTGCCAGCAGCGCTAGCGGGAGCGCAACCTACGAGCAGTACTTC. Its protein product is CASSASGSATYEQYF.

This chain connects TRBV9 to TRBJ1-1; a weak D match, TRBD1 (5 bases). Germline CDR1 and CDR2: SGDLS and YYNGEE. V lost 3 bases, J lost 3 bases, and 12 bases lay in between. The length of the CDR3 is 14 residues. The CDR3 DNA is TGTGCCAGCAGCGATGCAGGGAAATACACTGAAGCTTTCTTT. Amino acids: CASSDAGKYTEAFF.